This TCR beta chain was captured in a study of OX40 agonist ivuxolimab in advanced cancers. Profiling relied on immunoSEQ multiplex PCR, and the TCRdb table lists in-frame clones only, not all of them. The sample contains around 63,000 clones, 70% to 90% of which appear only once. Trimming removed 6 bases from V and 1 base from J, with 13 bases in between. This CDR3 comprises 14 residues. Germline-derived CDR1 and CDR2 are MNHNY and SVGAGI (reference sequence). The sample in question was CD4+ or CD8+ T cells sorted from blood, obtained in a trial of the OX40 agonist ivuxolimab. This sequence joins TRBV6-6 and TRBJ2-7, with D tentatively TRBD1 (6 bases). This TCR derives from an adult with an advanced solid tumor such as melanoma, head and neck, liver or kidney cancer. The CDR3, as DNA: TGTGCCAGCAGACAGACACAGGGATCCTACGAGCAGTACTTC. Amino acid sequence: CASRQTQGSYEQYF.